This T cell receptor (beta chain) emerged from a study of cytomegalovirus exposure and HLA in healthy donors. To note about this clone: No antigen is known for it.

General study findings and limits: TCR beta chains numbering 164 were designated cytomegalovirus-associated. There were a few CMV-associated chains whose specificity for CMV antigens was confirmed in vitro.

Trimming removed 2 bases at V and 2 bases at J, with 6 bases between. The CDR3 covers 14 residues. Germline CDR1 is MNHNY and CDR2 is SVGAGI (reference sequence). Use of 60 Vbeta and 13 Jbeta primers characterized the PCR. Some clones are missing from TCRdb's copy, which holds only in-frame ones; the method was immunoSEQ multiplex PCR. The sample consists of roughly 180,000 clones, around 81% of them appearing once. Every donor was a healthy person donating bone marrow. Sequenced material: PBMCs. The TCR comes from a woman in her late teens or twenties in good health and CMV-seropositive. The chain recombines TRBV6-6 with TRBJ2-2; perhaps TRBD1 as D (5 bases). The CDR3 sequence is CASSYRGNTGELFF. The CDR3 nucleotides read TGTGCCAGCAGTTACAGGGGTAACACCGGGGAGCTGTTTTTT.